The 7 T cell receptor beta chains below come from one sample, sequenced in a study of shared clonotypes between healthy human individuals (dated by TCRdb to the early 2020s). Library creation used the immunoSEQ multiplex PCR assay. Sourced from immuneACCESS, this table was stored by TCRdb with only in-frame sequences that have V and J called. A share of the clones is absent; for the studies checked, an unresolved V gene accounts for under half, and the remainder has no known explanation. In all, the sample holds 470,000 or so clones, and approximately 82% of those were seen once. The ten top clones hold about 11% of the sample. Sequenced input: PBMCs. The source is a woman in her thirties or forties in good health. Some clones in this sample may be carry-over from other donors' samples.

The V call is TRBV28, the J call TRBJ2-7, with 9 bases aligning to TRBD2. V trimming: 6 bases; J trimming: 3 bases; junction bases outside the gene matches: 12. This CDR3 spans 16 amino acids. Looked up from germline, CDR1 is MDHEN and CDR2 is SYDVKM. The CDR3 sequence: CASRLQREERDYEQYF. Here the CDR3 DNA reads TGTGCCAGCAGGCTACAGCGGGAGGAGCGAGACTACGAGCAGTACTTC.

The rearrangement joins TRBV28 to TRBJ2-3, with D tentatively TRBD2 (6 bases). CDR1 is MDHEN and CDR2 is SYDVKM in the germline V gene. V was clipped by 10 bases and J by 0 bases, with 14 bases between them. CDR3 length: 14 residues. The CDR3 sequence: CAIRRELSTDTQYF. The CDR3 nucleotides are TGTGCCATCCGCCGGGAGCTCAGCACAGATACGCAGTATTTT.

Only a few counts were recorded for this clone. V usage is TRBV9 and J usage is TRBJ1-1; D may be TRBD1 (6 bases). The germline gives CDR1 SGDLS, CDR2 YYNGEE. The CDR3 covers 13 residues. V was shortened by 1 base and J by 4 bases, with 8 bases between the two germline ends. The chain's CDR3 is CASSVRGGTEAFF. DNA for the CDR3: TGTGCCAGCAGCGTAAGAGGGGGCACTGAAGCTTTCTTT.

The chain links TRBV11-2 to TRBJ2-4; 7 nucleotides agree with TRBD2. The junction had 12 bases not matched to a gene; V was cut back by 5 bases and J by 8 bases. The CDR3 runs to 15 residues. Germline V gene lookup returns CDR1 SGHAT and CDR2 FQNNGV. The CDR3 DNA sequence: TGTGCCAGCAGCCACAGGTCGGGGGGAGCGGACATTCAGTACTTC. Protein product: CASSHRSGGADIQYF.

This chain joins TRBV25-1 and TRBJ1-6; TRBD1 might be the D (5 bases). The CDR3 has 16 amino acids. V was shortened by 1 base and J by 9 bases, with 16 bases between the two germline ends. The germline CDR1 and CDR2 sequences are MGHDK and SYGVNS. This CDR3 reads CASSELGEGLGSPLHF. In DNA, the CDR3 is TGTGCCAGCAGTGAATTAGGAGAGGGGTTGGGTTCACCCCTCCACTTT.

The chain links TRBV5-4 to TRBJ1-1, with TRBD1 matching over 9 bases. CDR3 length equals 15 residues. Germline CDR1 SGHNT, CDR2 YYREEE (reference sequence). Trimming took 4 bases from V and 0 from J; bases not matched to a gene: 4. The CDR3 region is CASSTGQGLNTEAFF. CDR3 nucleotides: TGTGCCAGCAGCACCGGACAGGGGTTGAACACTGAAGCTTTCTTT.

As concerns this clone: In the same sample, other DNA sequences code for this CDR3. The V gene is TRBV19, the J gene TRBJ2-1; TRBD2 aligns across 8 bases. The V and J ends lost 0 bases and 0 bases, in that order; junction bases with no gene match: 4. Germline lookup yields CDR1 LNHDA and CDR2 SQIVND (reference sequence). The CDR3 has 17 amino acids. The CDR3 sequence is CASSIDPSGSSYNEQFF. The CDR3 DNA follows: TGTGCCAGTAGTATAGATCCGAGCGGGAGCTCCTACAATGAGCAGTTCTTC.